This T cell receptor beta chain was recorded in a study of blood T cell repertoires in COVID-19. As for the study in general: T cells, B-cell-depleted T cells, or PBMCs provided the cDNA or gDNA that served as material.

The V gene end was trimmed by 6 bases and the J gene end by 4 bases; junction bases not matched to a gene: 7. The CDR3 extends over 15 amino acids. CDR1 and CDR2 from the germline V gene are LNHDA and SQIVND (reference sequence). Authors' methods: Estimated nucleated cell counts came from reference gene primer amplification. Only in-frame clones appear in the TCRdb table, and some are missing; sequencing was by immunoSEQ multiplex PCR. V, J and clone size derive from that table, while D and trimming were established from the DNA sequence. This table has 75,000 to 90,000 clones, approximately 80% appearing once.

This TCR derives from an elderly man with active or convalescent COVID-19. The sequencing input was peripheral blood. The chain employs TRBV19 and TRBJ2-2, with 8 bases that match TRBD1. The CDR3 DNA follows: TGTGCCAGTAGCACTACAGGGGGAATCACCGGGGAGCTGTTTTTT. Translation gives CASSTTGGITGELFF.